The present T cell receptor beta chain was sequenced within a study of radiotherapy plus CTLA-4 blockade in lung cancer. About the research overall: Objective response was observed in more than 15% of patients, and disease control in 30% to 35%.

In this sample, this clone turned up a few times. The assay was immunoSEQ multiplex PCR, and TCRdb's table has in-frame clones only and misses some. The sample lists about 53,000 clones, around 84% seen once, with approximately 30% in the top ten. The CDR3 length is 16 residues. Unmatched junction bases numbered 5, after V lost 0 bases and J lost 4 bases. Germline V gene lookup returns CDR1 SGHDT and CDR2 YYEEEE. The TCR comes from a human donor with non-small cell lung cancer whose response to radiotherapy plus ipilimumab could not be evaluated. The chain has TRBV5-6 and TRBJ2-1; 9 nucleotides line up with TRBD1. Sequenced material: peripheral blood, taken from a patient treated with radiotherapy plus ipilimumab. CDR3 loop: CASSLVPGTGYNEQFF. CDR3 DNA: TGTGCCAGCAGCTTGGTCCCCGGGACAGGGTACAATGAGCAGTTCTTC. Drawing the rest from reference TRBV5-6 and TRBJ2-1, the complete variable domain is DAGVTQSPTHLIKTRGQQVTLRCSPKSGHDTVSWYQQALGQGPQFIFQYYEEEERQRGNFPDRFSGHQFPNYSSELNVNALLLGDSALYLCASSLVPGTGYNEQFFGPGTRLTVL.